One and the same sample provided the 18 T cell receptor beta chains below, sequenced in a study of blood T cell repertoires in COVID-19 (dated by TCRdb to about 2020). Libraries were made using the immunoSEQ multiplex PCR assay. TCRdb took this table from immuneACCESS and kept in-frame rearrangements with V and J called. Such tables lack part of the clones; where checked against another copy, unresolved V genes explain under half of the gap, and the rest is unexplained. Recorded for this sample are about 160,000 clones; 65% to 85% of them occurred a single time. Together, the top ten hold about 5.3% of the sample. Sequencing used PBMCs or T cells enriched from blood (not recorded which). The receptors derive from a woman aged 40 to 50 with acute COVID-19.

The chain carries TRBV4-1 and TRBJ2-5; possibly TRBD2 for D (5 bases). V was clipped by 3 bases and J by 4 bases, with 9 bases between them. Germline V lookup: CDR1 MGHRA, CDR2 YSYEKL. The CDR3 contains 13 residues. The CDR3 protein is CASSHLGRETQYF. CDR3 DNA: TGCGCCAGCAGCCACCTAGGGAGAGAGACCCAGTACTTC.

This clone was found once. The V gene is TRBV6-5, the J gene TRBJ2-5, with TRBD2 matching over 8 bases. CDR1 and CDR2 (germline): MNHEY, SVGAGI. J lost 5 bases, V lost 6 bases, and 8 bases had no gene match. This CDR3 comprises 14 residues. The CDR3 protein is CASSPLREDETQYF. CDR3 nucleotides: TGTGCCAGCAGCCCCTTGCGGGAGGATGAGACCCAGTACTTC.

V usage is TRBV19 and J usage is TRBJ1-2, with TRBD1 as a possible D gene (5 bases). V shed 3 bases and J shed 8 bases, with 19 bases lying between them. The CDR3 sequence is 15 residues long. CDR1 and CDR2 (germline): LNHDA, SQIVND (reference sequence). The CDR3 is CASSIGQAGRIGYTF. The CDR3 nucleotides read TGTGCCAGTAGTATTGGGCAGGCAGGGCGGATCGGCTACACCTTC.

This clone came up once. The chain is built from TRBV6-5 and TRBJ2-7; D possibly corresponds to TRBD1 (6 bases). Trimming cost V 5 bases and J 2 bases, with 10 bases left between them. The CDR3 runs 13 residues. Germline CDR1 is MNHEY and CDR2 is SVGAGI. The CDR3 DNA reads TGTGCCAGCAGTAACCGGGACACCTACGAGCAGTACGTC. The encoded protein is CASSNRDTYEQYV.

The CDR3 reads CASSEELAGVDTQYF. The CDR3 nucleotides are TGCGCCAGCAGTGAAGAACTAGCGGGAGTAGATACGCAGTATTTT. The chain recombines TRBV10-1 with TRBJ2-3, with 11 bases lining up with TRBD2. The length of the CDR3 is 15 residues. Unmatched junction bases numbered 4, after V lost 3 bases and J lost 5 bases. In germline, CDR1 is WNHNN, CDR2 SYGVQD (reference sequence).

The CDR3 region is CASSKGLENTGELFF. CDR3 DNA: TGTGCCAGCAGCAAGGGACTTGAAAACACCGGGGAGCTGTTTTTT. This chain connects TRBV5-4 to TRBJ2-2; tentative D call: TRBD2 (6 bases). This CDR3 is built from 15 residues. Germline V gene sequence: CDR1 SGHNT, CDR2 YYREEE (reference sequence). Trimming cost V 4 bases and J 2 bases, with 12 bases left between them.

The CDR3 DNA reads TGTGCCAGCAGCTCCGGGACAGGGCTAACCCAGTACTTC. As protein: CASSSGTGLTQYF. The V gene is TRBV27, the J gene TRBJ2-5; TRBD1 aligns across 9 bases. CDR3 length: 13 residues. The germline CDR1 and CDR2 sequences are MNHEY and SMNVEV (reference sequence). With V trimmed by 6 bases and J by 8 bases, 7 bases remained unmatched.

The chain employs TRBV9 and TRBJ1-4, with D possibly being TRBD1 (6 bases). The CDR3 is 14 amino acids. Germline V gives CDR1 SGDLS, CDR2 YYNGEE. The V end lost 4 bases, the J end lost 7 bases, and 14 bases lay between the germline ends. CDR3 coding DNA: TGTGCCAGCAGCCCCCCGGGGGGGCCTGAAAAACTGTTTTTT. Translating it yields CASSPPGGPEKLFF.

The chain carries TRBV6-5 and TRBJ1-5; D remains unclear. The ends were cut back, 8 bases at V and 2 bases at J, with 16 bases in the middle. Germline V gene data show CDR1 as MNHEY and CDR2 as SVGAGI. This CDR3 region has 15 residues. The DNA for the CDR3 is TGTGCCAGCTCCGTCGCTGGGGAGGGCAATCAGCCCCAGCATTTT. Translating it yields CASSVAGEGNQPQHF.

The chain joins TRBV19 to TRBJ2-1; 10 bases agree with TRBD2. The CDR3 loop spans 16 amino acids. The germline CDR1 and CDR2 sequences are LNHDA and SQIVND (reference sequence). V gave up 3 bases and J gave up 7 bases; unmatched junction bases: 9. CDR3 sequence (DNA): TGTGCCAGTAGTATTGCCGGACTAGCGGTCTATAATGAGCAGTTCTTC. Protein product: CASSIAGLAVYNEQFF. Combining the CDR3 with reference TRBV19 and TRBJ2-1 gives the whole variable domain DGGITQSPKYLFRKEGQNVTLSCEQNLNHDAMYWYRQDPGQGLRLIYYSQIVNDFQKGDIAEGYSVSREKKESFPLTVTSAQKNPTAFYLCASSIAGLAVYNEQFFGPGTRLTVL.

The chain is built from TRBV9 and TRBJ2-1; D remains ambiguous. This CDR3 comprises 12 residues. In germline, CDR1 is SGDLS, CDR2 YYNGEE. V dropped 8 bases and J dropped 5 bases, with 11 bases sitting between them. In DNA, the CDR3 is TGTGCCAGTGCGGAAGCAAACAATGAGCAGTTCTTC. This translates into CASAEANNEQFF. Drawing the rest from reference TRBV9 and TRBJ2-1, the complete variable domain is DSGVTQTPKHLITATGQRVTLRCSPRSGDLSVYWYQQSLDQGLQFLIQYYNGEERAKGNILERFSAQQFPDLHSELNLSSLELGDSALYFCASAEANNEQFFGPGTRLTVL.

The CDR3: CASSPRGEKGYTF. The CDR3 DNA follows: TGTGCCAGCTCACCACGGGGGGAAAAAGGCTACACCTTC. This rearrangement joins TRBV18 to TRBJ1-2; maybe TRBD1 (5 bases). The germline V and J ends were trimmed by 1 base and 8 bases, with 11 bases remaining between them. CDR3 size: 13 residues. CDR1 KGHSH and CDR2 LQKENI come from the germline V gene. The full variable domain, completed using reference TRBV18 and TRBJ1-2, is NAGVMQNPRHLVRRRGQEARLRCSPMKGHSHVYWYRQLPEEGLKFMVYLQKENIIDESGMPKERFSAEFPKEGPSILRIQQVVRGDSAAYFCASSPRGEKGYTFGSGTRLTVV.

The chain uses TRBV19 and TRBJ2-5; 9 bases are shared with TRBD1. Germline assignment: CDR1 LNHDA and CDR2 SQIVND (reference sequence). The CDR3 has 15 residues. With V trimmed by 7 bases and J by 0 bases, 6 bases remained unmatched. The CDR3 protein is CASTPGTGNQETQYF. The CDR3 bases are TGTGCCAGTACCCCCGGGACAGGGAACCAAGAGACCCAGTACTTC. The full variable domain, with the rest looked up from reference TRBV19 and TRBJ2-5, is DGGITQSPKYLFRKEGQNVTLSCEQNLNHDAMYWYRQDPGQGLRLIYYSQIVNDFQKGDIAEGYSVSREKKESFPLTVTSAQKNPTAFYLCASTPGTGNQETQYFGPGTRLLVL.

This chain uses TRBV28 with TRBJ2-3, with D tentatively TRBD1 (6 bases). Trimming took 1 base from V and 5 from J, leaving 16 bases between them. Germline CDR1 MDHEN, CDR2 SYDVKM. This CDR3 is built from 16 residues. The CDR3 DNA sequence: TGTGCCAGCAGTTTATTGGGTGGGGGCGCGAAAGATACGCAGTATTTT. This encodes CASSLLGGGAKDTQYF.

The V call is TRBV9, the J call TRBJ2-1; 9 bases align to TRBD2. Germline loops: CDR1 SGDLS, CDR2 YYNGEE. This CDR3 has 15 residues. V dropped 0 bases and J dropped 9; count of bases not matched to a gene: 7. CDR3 residues: CASSVGLAGEGEQFF. In DNA form, the CDR3 reads TGTGCCAGCAGCGTAGGGTTAGCGGGGGAGGGTGAGCAGTTCTTC.

The CDR3 spells CASSPPSRGRRDIQYF. For the CDR3, the DNA is TGTGCCAGCTCACCACCGTCAAGGGGGCGCAGAGACATTCAGTACTTC. This chain links TRBV18 with TRBJ2-4; 7 bases align to TRBD1. The CDR3 length is 16 residues. Looked up from germline, CDR1 is KGHSH and CDR2 is LQKENI. After removal of 0 bases from V and 8 bases from J, the junction contained 10 bases not matched to a gene.

With regard to this clone: The sample carries other DNA sequences with the same CDR3. The rearrangement links TRBV18 to TRBJ1-1; D is unresolved. This CDR3 region has 13 residues. V gave up 2 bases and J gave up 1 base, with 5 bases separating them. CDR1 and CDR2 (germline): KGHSH, LQKENI. CDR3 amino acids: CASSPTENTEAFF. For the CDR3, the DNA is TGTGCCAGCTCACCAACAGAGAACACTGAAGCTTTCTTT.

This clone was seen a few times. V is TRBV3-1 (or the pseudogene TRBV3-2) and J is TRBJ2-1, with 9 bases identical to TRBD2. The CDR3 has 18 residues. Germline CDR1 LGHDT, CDR2 YNNKEL (reference sequence). V was clipped by 4 bases and J by 8 bases; unmatched bases: 18. The CDR3 bases are TGTGCCAGCAGCCCCCAGACTAGCGGACTACCCGCGGGGGATGAGCAGTTCTTC. This codes for CASSPQTSGLPAGDEQFF.